The 17 T cell receptor beta chains reported below all come from one sample, sequenced in a study of cytomegalovirus exposure and HLA in healthy donors. The PCR contained 60 Vbeta and 13 Jbeta primers. Sequenced by immunoSEQ multiplex PCR; TCRdb stores in-frame clones only, minus some. The listing contains about 77,000 clones. The sample consisted of PBMCs. These receptor sequences come from a man over 45 in good health and CMV-seropositive.

CDR3 sequence reads: CASSGRSYNEQFF. In nucleotides, the CDR3 is TGTGCCAGCAGCGGGAGATCCTACAATGAGCAGTTCTTC. The V call is TRBV7-9, the J call TRBJ2-1; possibly TRBD2 for D (5 bases). Germline loops: CDR1 SEHNR, CDR2 FQNEAQ (reference sequence). This CDR3 comprises 13 residues. Trimming shortened V by 5 bases and J by 1 base, and 6 bases separated the two germline ends. The full variable domain, its missing parts supplied by reference TRBV7-9 and TRBJ2-1, is DTGVSQNPRHKITKRGQNVTFRCDPISEHNRLYWYRQTLGQGPEFLTYFQNEAQLEKSRLLSDRFSAERPKGSFSTLEIQRTEQGDSAMYLCASSGRSYNEQFFGPGTRLTVL.

The V call is TRBV2, the J call TRBJ1-1; 9 bases align to TRBD1. The ends lost 10 bases at V and 5 bases at J; junction bases unmatched: 11. Germline CDR1 is SNHLY and CDR2 is FYNNEI. The CDR3 length is 14 residues. CDR3 bases: TGTGCCACGACTACAGGGGGCGACAGAACTGAAGCTTTCTTT. Encoded protein: CATTTGGDRTEAFF.

The chain uses TRBV6-4 and TRBJ2-3, with 10 bases matching TRBD2. This CDR3 region has 14 residues. The J segment lost 3 bases and the V segment lost 5 bases, leaving 2 bases of the junction unmatched. Germline CDR1 and CDR2: MRHNA and SNTAGT. The DNA of the CDR3 is TGTGCCAGCAGTTCTAGCGGGGGAACAGATACGCAGTATTTT. Translating gives CASSSSGGTDTQYF.

The rearrangement uses TRBV5-4 and TRBJ2-3; the match to TRBD2 covers 7 bases. Looked up from germline, CDR1 is SGHNT and CDR2 is YYREEE (reference sequence). This CDR3 is built from 15 residues. V lost 3 bases, J lost 4 bases, and 8 bases stayed unmatched. The CDR3 spells CASSSRAGEADTQYF. In DNA, the CDR3 is TGTGCCAGCAGCTCGAGGGCGGGAGAAGCAGATACGCAGTATTTT.

The chain is built from TRBV6-1 and TRBJ2-7, with D perhaps TRBD1 (7 bases). The CDR3 spans 14 residues. V was trimmed by 8 bases and J by 2 bases, leaving 16 bases between them. Germline-derived CDR1 and CDR2 are MNHNS and SASEGT. For the CDR3, the DNA is TGTGCCAGCGCGGAGGGGGACAGCGCCTACGAGCAGTACGTC. It yields the protein CASAEGDSAYEQYV.

This rearrangement joins TRBV5-1 to TRBJ1-1; D is undetermined. The CDR3 runs to 15 residues. CDR1 is SGHRS and CDR2 is YFSETQ in the germline V gene. The V end lost 4 bases, the J end lost 1 base, and 14 bases lay between the germline ends. CDR3 protein: CASSPPEVTNTEAFF. The CDR3 bases are TGCGCCAGCAGCCCTCCGGAGGTTACGAACACTGAAGCTTTCTTT.

The rearrangement uses TRBV5-6 and TRBJ1-4; 8 bases fit TRBD1. The CDR3 has 15 residues. V shed 3 bases and J 1 base; nucleotides not matched to a gene: 2. CDR1 is SGHDT, CDR2 YYEEEE, per germline. The CDR3 DNA reads TGTGCCAGCAGCTCAACAGGGGGAACTAATGAAAAACTGTTTTTT. It codes for CASSSTGGTNEKLFF.

The chain has TRBV7-8 and TRBJ2-7, with 7 bases matching TRBD1. Germline loops: CDR1 SGHVS, CDR2 FQNEAQ. This CDR3 has 17 amino acids. Trimming took 5 bases from V and 1 from J; bases not matched to a gene: 14. CDR3 amino acids: CASSLRDRRGSSYEQYF. The CDR3 DNA is TGTGCCAGCAGCCTCCGGGACAGAAGGGGATCATCCTACGAGCAGTACTTC.

A remark on this clone: The same CDR3 also results from other DNA sequences found in this sample. This chain connects TRBV19 to TRBJ2-3; 7 positions agree with TRBD2. The germline V gene encodes CDR1 LNHDA and CDR2 SQIVND (reference sequence). The CDR3 length is 18 residues. The DNA for the CDR3 is TGTGCAATCAGTAAGTTGGAGGGTCTAGCGGTTAGCACAGATACGCAGTATTTT. This codes for CAISKLEGLAVSTDTQYF.

Here the CDR3 reads CASSPRTANTEAFF. The CDR3 DNA reads TGCGCCAGCAGCCCACGGACAGCGAACACTGAAGCTTTCTTT. The rearrangement joins TRBV5-1 to TRBJ1-1; TRBD1 is a possible D gene (6 bases). The V end was cut by 4 bases, the J end by 1 base, with 11 bases between. CDR1 and CDR2 (germline): SGHRS, YFSETQ. The CDR3 covers 14 residues.

The rearrangement uses TRBV5-4 and TRBJ2-7; 8 nucleotides match TRBD1. This CDR3 comprises 15 residues. V was clipped by 2 bases and J by 5 bases; unmatched bases: 9. Germline CDR1 reads SGHNT; CDR2 reads YYREEE (reference sequence). CDR3 in DNA: TGTGCCAGCAGCTTAGACAGGGGAACATCCCACGAGCAGTACGTC. Translating it yields CASSLDRGTSHEQYV.

J is TRBJ1-2 and V is TRBV2; D not certain. Per the germline V gene, CDR1 is SNHLY and CDR2 is FYNNEI. The V and J ends lost 6 bases and 1 base respectively, with 12 bases between them. The CDR3 totals 14 residues. Here the CDR3 reads CASSAAVINYGYTF. As DNA, the CDR3 is TGTGCCAGCAGCGCCGCAGTGATTAACTATGGCTACACCTTC.

This rearrangement joins TRBV5-4 to TRBJ1-5, with D unclear. V was clipped by 0 bases and J by 4 bases, with 8 bases between them. CDR3 length equals 14 residues. Germline CDR1 reads SGHNT; CDR2 reads YYREEE (reference sequence). CDR3 amino acids: CASSLDGGNQPQHF. The CDR3 nucleotides read TGTGCCAGCAGCTTGGACGGAGGAAATCAGCCCCAGCATTTT.

The rearrangement uses TRBV29-1 and TRBJ2-1; 11 bases map to TRBD1. Germline CDR1 SQVTM, CDR2 ANQGSEA. The ends lost 6 bases at V and 7 bases at J; junction bases unmatched: 8. This CDR3 has 14 residues. The DNA of the CDR3 is TGCAGCGTAGTACCGGGACAGGGGGTTAATGAGCAGTTCTTC. Encoded protein: CSVVPGQGVNEQFF.

This chain joins TRBV7-9 and TRBJ2-1; D is unresolved. The V gene's germline CDR1 is SEHNR and CDR2 FQNEAQ (reference sequence). Trimming took 8 bases from V and 0 from J, leaving 26 bases between them. The CDR3 runs to 19 residues. CDR3 DNA sequence: TGTGCCAGCCGCGACACCCGTACCCCGGTATTCATCTCCTACAATGAGCAGTTCTTC. Protein product: CASRDTRTPVFISYNEQFF.

The chain recombines TRBV28 with TRBJ1-1; TRBD1 might be the D (5 bases). The V gene lost 7 bases and the J gene lost 1 base, with 13 bases spanning the gap. The length of the CDR3 is 14 residues. Germline CDR1 and CDR2: MDHEN and SYDVKM. The CDR3 sequence: CASKGVMKNTEAFF. CDR3 nucleotides: TGTGCCAGCAAAGGGGTTATGAAGAACACTGAAGCTTTCTTT. The full variable domain, completed using reference TRBV28 and TRBJ1-1, is DVKVTQSSRYLVKRTGEKVFLECVQDMDHENMFWYRQDPGLGLRLIYFSYDVKMKEKGDIPEGYSVSREKKERFSLILESASTNQTSMYLCASKGVMKNTEAFFGQGTRLTVV.

Comment on this clone: The identical CDR3 is also encoded by other nucleotide sequences in the sample. J is TRBJ1-2 and V is TRBV4-1, with 8 bases identical to TRBD1. V was pared by 4 bases and J by 2 bases, with 3 bases of the junction left unmatched. The CDR3 has 14 amino acids. Germline V CDR1 and CDR2: MGHRA, YSYEKL. The CDR3 spells CASSPTGGNYGYTF. In DNA, the CDR3 is TGCGCCAGCAGCCCTACAGGGGGAAACTATGGCTACACCTTC.